One sample yielded the 3 T cell receptor beta chains listed below, sequenced in a study of T cell responses to AZD1222 COVID-19 vaccine. Here immunoSEQ multiplex PCR was the method, and the copy in TCRdb shows in-frame clones only, minus some. The data show approximately 130,000 clones, over 85% seen once. The sample in question was peripheral blood, obtained on day 0 of AZD1222 vaccination. Receptors were obtained from an adult in good health.

This rearrangement joins TRBV27 to TRBJ1-1; no clear D. The ends were cut back, 4 bases at V and 1 base at J, with 16 bases in the middle. The CDR3 is 16 amino acids. CDR1 MNHEY and CDR2 SMNVEV come from the germline V gene (reference sequence). The CDR3, as DNA: TGTGCCAGCAGTTCAGTGACAAACGCCTCGAACACTGAAGCTTTCTTT. It translates to CASSSVTNASNTEAFF.

V gene TRBV6-5 combines with J gene TRBJ2-3; 8 bases map to TRBD2. The V gene end was trimmed by 5 bases and the J gene end by 2 bases; junction bases not matched to a gene: 6. The CDR3 runs to 15 residues. Per the germline V gene, CDR1 is MNHEY and CDR2 is SVGAGI. As DNA, the CDR3 is TGTGCCAGCAGTATCCTAGCGGGCTCCACAGATACGCAGTATTTT. Translating it yields CASSILAGSTDTQYF.

The rearrangement joins TRBV5-1 to TRBJ1-5; no reliable D call. Trimming took 0 bases from V and 4 from J, leaving 11 bases between them. The V gene's germline CDR1 is SGHRS and CDR2 YFSETQ. The CDR3 runs 15 residues. CDR3 residues: CASSLEGVGNQPQHF. CDR3 nucleotide sequence: TGCGCCAGCAGCTTGGAGGGTGTCGGTAATCAGCCCCAGCATTTT.